The present entry profiles one TCR beta chain with its context. Its antigen remains undetermined. Base qualities are missing; no much larger clone stands one base away. The data were obtained in a study of T cells in Graves' hyperthyroidism and ophthalmopathy (dated by TCRdb to the late 2010s). About the study as a whole: Peripheral blood samples were taken at the time of initial diagnosis, prior to any treatment. The 90 to 100 discovery patients were randomly split 7:3 into training and test sets. The study also compared thyroid tissue and blood T-cell repertoires from roughly 6 Graves' hyperthyroidism patients. To identify TCR V-J signatures that set the groups apart, the researchers used a discovery cohort of 100 patients, made up of 40 to 45 with Graves' ophthalmopathy and about 60 with stable Graves' hyperthyroidism. Whether ophthalmopathy could be predicted prospectively was tested in an independent validation cohort made up of under 20 hyperthyroidism patients plus 17 patients who later progressed to ophthalmopathy. After sampling, hyperthyroidism patients received methimazole starting at 30 mg daily, and ophthalmopathy patients received high-dose intravenous methylprednisolone. The paper reports TCR Vbeta CDR3 sequencing of 140 or so peripheral blood samples: 43 ophthalmopathy, around 80 hyperthyroidism and around 17 progressor patients. Points the paper makes about the study in general: In validation, the model predicted progression to ophthalmopathy a median of approximately 6.3 months before onset, with roughly 68% sensitivity and roughly 77% specificity. Blood samples also contained most of the expanded thyroid clonotypes (frequency above 0.001), which suggests that blood repertoires may reflect thyroid immune responses. Sample size was not statistically predetermined, and investigators were not blinded to group allocation. A 13 V-J signature model separated ophthalmopathy from stable hyperthyroidism, with about 88% sensitivity and around 84% specificity in cross-validation and 80%/75% in testing.

The TCR beta CDR3 regions were amplified from RNA transcripts. The first round of RT-PCR for the TCR CDR3 was performed with the HTBI primer set and the Qiagen OneStep RT-PCR kit. Libraries were constructed in a second round of multiplex PCR, after which size selection and purification were performed. The libraries were sequenced on an Illumina HiSeq2000 using paired-end 100 bp reads. As for the original processing: Raw data were processed with SOAPnuke, discarding reads with adapters, uncalled bases, mean Phred below 15, or no exact constant-primer or identifier match. COPE v1.2.5 was used to merge high-quality paired reads, and clonotypes were defined as unique nucleotide sequences. Clonotypes were aligned to IMGT TRBV, TRBD and TRBJ reference segments using MiTCR v1.1. Analysis was restricted to V-J combinations with a frequency above 0.0001, which covered roughly 99% of repertoires. The TCS score was defined as the ratio of F50 (clonal expansion) to E x V (chaos), calculated using BLOSUM62-based TCRdist between CDR3 peptides within each V-J. Welch's t-statistics and random forest reduced around 520 V-J features to fewer than 15, which were used in a naive Bayes classifier (R e1071). TCRdb reran the public reads through fastp at Q25 and MiXCR, keeping productive beta chains. Every entry covers one CDR3 protein and lists the most common genes and DNA from its rows. These V and J calls originate from TCRdb's pipeline instead of the authors' own analysis. The sample includes around 340,000 distinct CDR3 sequences, with approximately 15% observed a single time. About 26% of the sample rests with the top ten.

Stable Graves' hyperthyroidism was defined as no progression to ophthalmopathy during 18 months of follow-up. Hyperthyroidism patients were newly diagnosed, with disease duration under 2 months, and aged 18 to 65 years. Patients with uncontrolled infections, other autoimmune diseases, pregnancy or lactation were excluded. Diagnoses relied on clinical symptoms, serum thyroxine and TRAb, thyroid ultrasound and orbital computed tomography. Ficoll-Paque density gradient centrifugation was used to isolate PBMCs from 8.5 to 10 ml of fresh peripheral blood. Total RNA was extracted using Trizol reagent, and RNA quality was assessed on an Agilent 2100 Bioanalyzer. This sequence was found in a woman aged 25 to 39 with Graves' hyperthyroidism. Sequenced material: blood.

The DNA reads as follows: TGTGCCAGCAGTTTCTTTAGCGGGAGGCTCACCGGGGAGCTGTTTTTT. Its product reads: CASSFFSGRLTGELFF. This receptor chain uses TRBV12-3 or TRBV12-4 and TRBJ2-2; TRBD2 matches 10 bases in the middle. The V end gives up 3 bases and the J end 4 bases, leaving 5 bases in the junction not matched to a gene. Reading from cysteine to phenylalanine, the CDR3 counts 16 amino acids. The sequence is cut down to CDR3 DNA, 48 bases in frame from base 1.